These T cell receptor beta chains were read from a single sample in a study of prognosis after radiotherapy for stage I lung cancer. TCRdb redid the calling of the multiplex PCR reads with MiXCR, one entry per CDR3 protein. The top ten clones hold 35% to 50% of a sample with 10,000 to 15,000 distinct CDR3 sequences, 43% of them seen once. The source was PBMCs, collected before or after stereotactic body radiation therapy (not recorded which). These receptors originate from a donor aged 50 or older with non-small cell lung cancer. Both conserved end residues are part of each CDR3. The D gene is left open where the match is weak. The size field is filled for only some rows; it gives once, few, many or a size class.

TRBD1	TRBV10-3	16	TRBJ2-1	many	TGTGCCATCAGTGAGTCGACAGGGGAAGGATACAATGAGCAGTTCTTC	CAISESTGEGYNEQFF
NA	TRBV18	12	TRBJ2-7	many	TGTGCCAGCTCACTACAGGGCTACGAGCAGTACTTC	CASSLQGYEQYF
NA	TRBV30	13	TRBJ1-6	NA	TGTGCCTGGAGTGTTGGGCGGGATTCACCCCTCCACTTT	CAWSVGRDSPLHF
NA	TRBV12-3/TRBV12-4	15	TRBJ1-6	NA	TGTGCCAGCAGGTGGACAGTTTACCGATGGCCACCCCTCCACTTT	CASRWTVYRWPPLHF
TRBD2	TRBV6-1	14	TRBJ2-5	NA	TGTGCCAGCAGGAGGGGACTAGGAGGTGAGACCCAGTACTTC	CASRRGLGGETQYF
NA	TRBV28	15	TRBJ1-6	medium-sized	TGTGCCAGCAGTTTTGGGGGGGGCTATAATTCACCCCTCCACTTT	CASSFGGGYNSPLHF
TRBD1	TRBV7-2	15	TRBJ2-3	many	TGTGCCAGCAGCTTAGAGGGGGCCAGCACAGATACGCAGTATTTT	CASSLEGASTDTQYF
NA	TRBV28	12	TRBJ2-5	NA	TGTGCCAGCAGTTTAGGGGCTGAGACCCAGTACTTC	CASSLGAETQYF
NA	TRBV19	14	TRBJ2-2	many	TGTGCCAGTAGTATCGGGATTGTAACCGGGGAGCTGTTTTTT	CASSIGIVTGELFF
TRBD1	TRBV10-3	15	TRBJ2-1	NA	TGTGCCATTGCATTGACAGGGGGCTCCTACAATGAGCAGTTCTTC	CAIALTGGSYNEQFF
NA	TRBV6-1	11	TRBJ2-7	medium-sized	TGTGCCAGCAGTATTACATTCGAGCAGTACTTC	CASSITFEQYF
NA	TRBV6-1	12	TRBJ2-3	medium-sized	TGTGCCAGCAGCCTGAGCACAGATACGCAGTATTTT	CASSLSTDTQYF
NA	TRBV2	13	TRBJ2-1	many	TGTGCCAGCAGTGAATTGGCCCTTCCGGAGCAGTTCTTC	CASSELALPEQFF
NA	TRBV20-1	17	TRBJ2-3	many	TGCAGTGCTAGCTCCCGAGAATTACAGGGGGGGACAGATACGCAGTATTTT	CSASSRELQGGTDTQYF
NA	TRBV5-4	17	TRBJ1-2	NA	TGTGCCAGCAGCCCCATCGGATCGGTACAGGCTAGAAATGGCTACACCTTC	CASSPIGSVQARNGYTF
NA	TRBV7-3	13	TRBJ2-7	many	TGTGCCAGCAGCCTCAAGTGGGGGAACGAGCAGTACTTC	CASSLKWGNEQYF
TRBD1	TRBV27	14	TRBJ2-2	NA	TGTGCCAGCAACACAGGGGCGGGCACCGGGGAGCTGTTTTTT	CASNTGAGTGELFF
NA	TRBV5-1	12	TRBJ2-7	many	TGCGCCAGCAGCGCAGGATCTTACGAGCAGTACTTC	CASSAGSYEQYF
TRBD1	TRBV5-1	12	TRBJ2-7	medium-sized	TGCGCCAGCAGCCCTGACAGGGACGAGCAGTACTTC	CASSPDRDEQYF
NA	TRBV19	14	TRBJ1-2	NA	TGTGCCAGTAGTATTACTGACGTGGCAGGTGGCTACACCTTC	CASSITDVAGGYTF
TRBD1	TRBV4-2	16	TRBJ1-4	many	TGTGCCAGCAGCCAAGATTTTAGCAGGGGGAATGAAAAACTGTTTTTT	CASSQDFSRGNEKLFF
TRBD2	TRBV4-1	17	TRBJ2-1	many	TGCGCCAGCAGCCAAGAGGTTAGCGGGGGATCCTACAATGAGCAGTTCTTC	CASSQEVSGGSYNEQFF